This T cell receptor beta chain was captured by sequencing in a study of response to subunit inactivated influenza vaccine. TCRdb analysed the RT-PCR reads with MiXCR anew, one entry per CDR3 protein. The sample has 450,000 to 600,000 distinct CDR3 sequences, 15% to 20% seen once; the top ten hold approximately 3%. Germline CDR1 reads SGHTA; CDR2 reads FQGNSA. This CDR3 spans 15 amino acids. The J segment lost 2 bases and the V segment lost 8 bases, leaving 12 bases of the junction unmatched. Overall study results and limits: The study's authors posited that every seasonal influenza vaccination enlists few new T cells.

On this clonotype: As yet, its antigen is unknown.

V and J are TRBV7-2 and TRBJ2-7; 7 bases map to TRBD1. The sequence was collected from a man between 50 and 69 years old who received an inactivated influenza vaccine. The sequenced sample was CD4+ T cells sorted from PBMCs, obtained roughly 24 months after vaccination. The chain's CDR3 is CASSIGGANTYEQYF. CDR3 nucleotide sequence: TGTGCCAGCTCTATAGGGGGCGCGAATACCTACGAGCAGTACTTC.